This passage covers 18 T cell receptor beta chains from one sample sequenced in a study of shared clonotypes between healthy human individuals. Assay used: immunoSEQ multiplex PCR; TCRdb lists only in-frame clones, some missing. Of roughly 2,300,000 clones in the sample, 92% were seen once. The sequencing sample was made of naive CD4+ T cells from PBMCs. The subset: CD45RA+ positively selected. These TCRs come from a young man in good health. Some clones in this sample may be carry-over from other donors' samples.

As to this clone: This same CDR3 is encoded by further DNA sequences in the sample. CDR3 amino acids: CASSYRGRGTGELFF. In DNA form, the CDR3 reads TGTGCCAGCAGTTACAGGGGGCGCGGAACCGGGGAGCTGTTTTTT. This chain joins TRBV28 and TRBJ2-2, with 9 nucleotides matching TRBD1. This CDR3 comprises 15 residues. CDR1 and CDR2 from the germline V gene are MDHEN and SYDVKM. Trimming took 4 bases from V and 5 from J; bases not matched to a gene: 5. Using reference TRBV28 and TRBJ2-2 for the parts outside the CDR3, the full variable domain is DVKVTQSSRYLVKRTGEKVFLECVQDMDHENMFWYRQDPGLGLRLIYFSYDVKMKEKGDIPEGYSVSREKKERFSLILESASTNQTSMYLCASSYRGRGTGELFFGEGSRLTVL.

The chain joins TRBV5-4 to TRBJ2-3; 9 bases match TRBD2. The CDR3 has 16 residues. V gave up 4 bases and J gave up 4 bases; unmatched junction bases: 10. The germline gives CDR1 SGHNT, CDR2 YYREEE (reference sequence). CDR3 sequence reads: CASSPKLAGKADTQYF. The CDR3 region has the DNA TGTGCCAGCAGCCCCAAACTAGCGGGCAAGGCAGATACGCAGTATTTT.

The rearrangement joins TRBV6-1 to TRBJ1-5; D call uncertain. Germline lookup yields CDR1 MNHNS and CDR2 SASEGT. The V and J ends lost 7 bases and 7 bases respectively, with 20 bases between them. This CDR3 has 15 amino acids. The CDR3 spells CASTQGGWGVQPQHF. DNA for the CDR3: TGTGCCAGCACCCAAGGCGGGTGGGGTGTACAGCCCCAGCATTTT.

This clone was picked up one time. The genes are TRBV11-2 and TRBJ2-2; tentatively, D is TRBD2 (5 bases). The CDR3 length is 14 residues. The germline V gene has CDR1 SGHAT and CDR2 FQNNGV. Between the trimmed V and J ends, which lost 8 bases and 2 bases, there was a span of 12 bases. The chain's CDR3 is CASAGLSNTGELFF. CDR3 DNA sequence: TGTGCCAGCGCCGGACTCTCCAACACCGGGGAGCTGTTTTTT. The full variable domain, rest sourced from reference TRBV11-2 and TRBJ2-2, is EAGVAQSPRYKIIEKRQSVAFWCNPISGHATLYWYQQILGQGPKLLIQFQNNGVVDDSQLPKDRFSAERLKGVDSTLKIQPAKLEDSAVYLCASAGLSNTGELFFGEGSRLTVL.

The chain links TRBV30 to TRBJ2-2; D might be TRBD1 (6 bases). The V and J ends lost 4 bases and 6 bases respectively, with 21 bases between them. The CDR3 extends over 16 amino acids. Germline values: CDR1 GTSNPN, CDR2 SVGIG (reference sequence). In nucleotides, the CDR3 is TGTGCCTGGAACCATCAGGGGTGGAATCTGTCCGGGGAGCTGTTTTTT. It encodes CAWNHQGWNLSGELFF.

The chain employs TRBV5-8 and TRBJ1-5; TRBD1 agrees at 7 bases. V was pared by 3 bases and J by 0 bases, with 9 bases of the junction left unmatched. CDR1 is SGHTS, CDR2 YDEGEE, per germline. This CDR3 comprises 17 residues. The CDR3, as DNA: TGTGCCAGCAGCTCAAAGGGACAGATTATTAGCAATCAGCCCCAGCATTTT. This codes for CASSSKGQIISNQPQHF.

Remarks on this clone: Other DNA sequences in this specimen translate into the identical CDR3. V usage is TRBV7-3 and J usage is TRBJ1-1; no firm D call. CDR1 and CDR2 from the germline V gene are SGHTA and FQGTGA. The V end was cut by 0 bases, the J end by 1 base, with 6 bases between. This CDR3 has 14 amino acids. The CDR3 nucleotides read TGTGCCAGCAGCTTAACCCCAGGGAACACTGAAGCTTTCTTT. Protein: CASSLTPGNTEAFF.

The chain carries TRBV7-8 and TRBJ2-1; TRBD2 is a possible D gene (6 bases). This CDR3 contains 17 residues. The V end lost 5 bases, the J end lost 2 bases, and 19 bases lay between the germline ends. Germline CDR1 reads SGHVS; CDR2 reads FQNEAQ. The CDR3 bases are TGTGCCAGCAGCCCCCTGCCAGGACTAAATACCTACAATGAGCAGTTCTTC. It specifies CASSPLPGLNTYNEQFF.

A remark on this clone: This CDR3 is also generated by other DNA sequences in the sample. The chain carries TRBV19 and TRBJ1-5; the D is unclear. CDR1 is LNHDA and CDR2 is SQIVND in the germline V gene (reference sequence). The V end was cut by 1 base, the J end by 3 bases, with 4 bases between. This CDR3 is built from 13 residues. The CDR3 sequence is CASSIGTNQPQHF. The CDR3 region has the DNA TGTGCCAGTAGTATAGGCACCAATCAGCCCCAGCATTTT.

The genes are TRBV5-1 and TRBJ2-6; D gene ambiguous. V was trimmed by 2 bases and J by 0 bases, leaving 6 bases between them. In germline, CDR1 is SGHRS, CDR2 YFSETQ. This CDR3 has 15 amino acids. DNA for the CDR3: TGCGCCAGCAGCTTTATCCTCTCTGGGGCCAACGTCCTGACTTTC. This codes for CASSFILSGANVLTF.

This clone was seen just once. The V and J genes are TRBV10-3 and TRBJ2-7, with TRBD2 identical over 15 bases. CDR1 is ENHRY, CDR2 SYGVKD, per germline. V lost 2 bases to trimming and J lost 5 bases; unmatched junction nucleotides: 7. The CDR3 loop spans 17 amino acids. CDR3 residues: CAISEGLAGGPSHEQYF. The CDR3 bases are TGTGCCATCAGTGAGGGACTAGCGGGAGGGCCGTCGCACGAGCAGTACTTC.

The genes are TRBV11-2 and TRBJ1-3, with TRBD1 matching over 7 bases. Germline-derived CDR1 and CDR2 are SGHAT and FQNNGV. V dropped 4 bases and J dropped 4; count of bases not matched to a gene: 10. The CDR3 covers 16 residues. The CDR3 region is CASSSTSGQLGNTIYF. CDR3 DNA sequence: TGTGCCAGCAGCTCGACCTCGGGACAGCTAGGAAACACCATATATTTT.

The CDR3 is CASRPTSGRTYEQYF. The CDR3 DNA is TGTGCCAGTAGACCGACTAGCGGGCGAACCTACGAGCAGTACTTC. J is TRBJ2-7 and V is TRBV19; TRBD2 aligns across 10 bases. The junction had 7 bases not matched to a gene; V was cut back by 6 bases and J by 2 bases. The CDR3 contains 15 residues. Germline loops: CDR1 LNHDA, CDR2 SQIVND (reference sequence).

Turning to this clone: This sample also contains other DNA sequences that code for the same CDR3. The V call is TRBV5-1, the J call TRBJ2-7, with D hard to call. There are 14 residues in the CDR3. Germline V gene data show CDR1 as SGHRS and CDR2 as YFSETQ. Trimming took off 0 bases at V and 0 bases at J, with 7 bases between the two ends. Here the CDR3 reads CASSLEGLSYEQYF. The CDR3 region has the DNA TGCGCCAGCAGCTTGGAAGGGCTCTCCTACGAGCAGTACTTC.

The chain has TRBV7-7 and TRBJ2-2; D remains ambiguous. The CDR3 is made up of 13 amino acids. Trimming took 4 bases from V and 7 from J, leaving 10 bases between them. The germline V gene has CDR1 SSHAT and CDR2 FNYEAQ (reference sequence). The CDR3: CASSSASDGELFF. The DNA for the CDR3 is TGTGCCAGCAGCTCTGCTAGTGACGGGGAGCTGTTTTTT.

The sample holds one count of this clone. The J gene is TRBJ1-6, the V gene TRBV5-1; D gene unclear. The CDR3 runs to 14 residues. Germline loops: CDR1 SGHRS, CDR2 YFSETQ. Between the trimmed V and J ends, which lost 2 bases and 7 bases, there was a span of 10 bases. The CDR3 sequence: CASSFGRQNSPLHF. In DNA form, the CDR3 reads TGCGCCAGCAGCTTCGGCAGGCAAAATTCACCCCTCCACTTT.

The genes are TRBV9 and TRBJ1-2; D is possibly TRBD1 (5 bases). Germline assignment: CDR1 SGDLS and CDR2 YYNGEE. V was pared by 3 bases and J by 2 bases, with 11 bases between. CDR3 size: 14 residues. Written as DNA, the CDR3 is TGTGCCAGCAGCGCTCGGGACGGGAACTATGGCTACACCTTC. Its translation is CASSARDGNYGYTF.

J is TRBJ2-3 and V is TRBV2, with D unresolved. The CDR3 length is 12 residues. Germline CDR1 is SNHLY and CDR2 is FYNNEI. Trimming took off 6 bases at V and 0 bases at J, with 4 bases between the two ends. CDR3 coding DNA: TGTGCCAGCAGAACAAGCACAGATACGCAGTATTTT. Residues: CASRTSTDTQYF.